This TCR beta chain derives from a study of CD8+CD57+ T cells in acquired aplastic anemia. Study-level findings and limits: Between patients and controls, CD8+ Simpson's diversity did not vary significantly. About 30 was the count of CD8+ CDR3 sequences that patients shared with controls.

CDR3 length equals 15 residues. V lost 5 bases to trimming and J lost 7 bases; unmatched junction nucleotides: 9. Germline values: CDR1 SGHTA, CDR2 FQGNSA. TCR beta VDJ and CDR3 profiling used genomic DNA as template. Via MiXCR, TCRdb re-called the reads, giving one row per CDR3 protein. Of around 200,000 distinct CDR3 sequences detected, over 55% appear once; the ten largest clones hold around 58%. All patients picked for sequencing had shown, by flow cytometry, an expansion of CD8+CD57+ cells. To note about this clonotype: Its target is not known.

The rearrangement links TRBV7-2 to TRBJ2-1; 9 nucleotides align to TRBD2. The receptor comes from a human donor with aplastic anemia. Material for sequencing was sorted CD4+, CD8+, or CD8+CD57+ T cells (not recorded which) from PBMCs. In nucleotides, the CDR3 is TGTGCCAGCAGCCGAGGGACTAGCAGTACTAATGAGCAGTTCTTC. Translating it yields CASSRGTSSTNEQFF.